The rows below give T cell receptor beta chains drawn from one sample of a study of cytomegalovirus exposure and HLA in healthy donors. Data came from immunoSEQ multiplex PCR; TCRdb stores just in-frame clones and leaves some out. The data contain over 100,000 clones, around 73% of them singletons. The source material was PBMCs. The receptors originated from a female donor in good health and CMV-seronegative. CDR3s include the opening cysteine and the closing phenylalanine or tryptophan. A D gene is named only where the DNA matches it firmly. Expanded clones get a size class; other rows say once, few or many, or leave the size out.

d_call: -; j_call: TRBJ1-2; v_call: TRBV28; clone_size: -; cdr3_nt: TGTGCCAGCAGCCAGGGATTAGATGGCTACACCTTC; cdr3_aa: CASSQGLDGYTF
d_call: -; j_call: TRBJ2-7; v_call: TRBV7-9; clone_size: -; cdr3_nt: TGTGCCAGCAGCGCGACCTACGAGCAGTACTTC; cdr3_aa: CASSATYEQYF
d_call: -; j_call: TRBJ2-2; v_call: TRBV7-8; clone_size: -; cdr3_nt: TGTGCCAGCAGCTTATACGGGGAGCTGTTTTTT; cdr3_aa: CASSLYGELFF
d_call: -; j_call: TRBJ1-4; v_call: TRBV5-4; clone_size: -; cdr3_nt: TGTGCCAGCAGCTTGACAGGAATAAGGGCTAATGAAAAACTGTTTTTT; cdr3_aa: CASSLTGIRANEKLFF
d_call: -; j_call: TRBJ2-1; v_call: TRBV19; clone_size: -; cdr3_nt: TGTGCCAGTAGTATAGATCGTCGGGCAGCGGATTGGGTGGGCAATGAGCAGTTCTTC; cdr3_aa: CASSIDRRAADWVGNEQFF
d_call: -; j_call: TRBJ1-5; v_call: TRBV2; clone_size: -; cdr3_nt: TGTGCCAGCAGTGGCGAGAGCAATCAGCCCCAGCATTTT; cdr3_aa: CASSGESNQPQHF
d_call: TRBD1; j_call: TRBJ2-7; v_call: TRBV7-8; clone_size: -; cdr3_nt: TGTGCCAGCAGCTTAGTTGGGACAGGGGGTATGTCGTCCTACGAGCAGTACTTC; cdr3_aa: CASSLVGTGGMSSYEQYF
d_call: -; j_call: TRBJ2-1; v_call: TRBV7-2; clone_size: -; cdr3_nt: TGTGCCAGCAAGGAGGGTTACGCCTACAATGAGCAGTTCTTC; cdr3_aa: CASKEGYAYNEQFF
d_call: TRBD1; j_call: TRBJ1-1; v_call: TRBV10-1; clone_size: -; cdr3_nt: TGCGCCAGCAGCAACGACAGGGTCGACACTGAAGCTTTCTTT; cdr3_aa: CASSNDRVDTEAFF
d_call: -; j_call: TRBJ2-7; v_call: TRBV5-1; clone_size: -; cdr3_nt: TGCGCCAGCAGCTTGGTTTCTTCCCACGAGCAGTACTTC; cdr3_aa: CASSLVSSHEQYF
d_call: TRBD2; j_call: TRBJ2-1; v_call: TRBV28; clone_size: -; cdr3_nt: TGTGCCAGCAGTACCCGGGGGGGTTGGAATGAGCAGTTCTTC; cdr3_aa: CASSTRGGWNEQFF
d_call: -; j_call: TRBJ2-3; v_call: TRBV23-1; clone_size: -; cdr3_nt: TGCGCCAGCAGTCAATCTTCAGGTGGAGATACGCAGTATTTT; cdr3_aa: CASSQSSGGDTQYF
d_call: TRBD1; j_call: TRBJ1-1; v_call: TRBV27; clone_size: -; cdr3_nt: TGTGCCAGCAGATTAACACAGGGGAAGGCTGAAGCTTTCTTT; cdr3_aa: CASRLTQGKAEAFF
d_call: TRBD2; j_call: TRBJ2-5; v_call: TRBV2; clone_size: -; cdr3_nt: TGTGCCAGCAGTGTAAGCAAAGCGGGAGACCAAGAGACCCAGTACTTC; cdr3_aa: CASSVSKAGDQETQYF
d_call: TRBD1; j_call: TRBJ1-2; v_call: TRBV27; clone_size: -; cdr3_nt: TGTGCCACCTACTTCAGAGGGGGCCATGGCTACACCTTC; cdr3_aa: CATYFRGGHGYTF
d_call: -; j_call: TRBJ1-3; v_call: TRBV7-6; clone_size: -; cdr3_nt: TGTGCCAGCAGCCCCTCGGGAGGAAACACCATATATTTT; cdr3_aa: CASSPSGGNTIYF
d_call: TRBD2; j_call: TRBJ2-5; v_call: TRBV7-2; clone_size: once; cdr3_nt: TGTGCCAGCAGCCCAGCGGGAGGGCCTTATGAGACCCAGTACTTC; cdr3_aa: CASSPAGGPYETQYF
d_call: TRBD2; j_call: TRBJ2-3; v_call: TRBV27; clone_size: -; cdr3_nt: TGTGCCAGCAGCTCCGGGACTAGCGGGAGAAATACGCAGTATTTT; cdr3_aa: CASSSGTSGRNTQYF
d_call: -; j_call: TRBJ1-1; v_call: TRBV28; clone_size: -; cdr3_nt: TGTGCCAGCAGTTTAACGGGGGGCACTGAAGCTTTCTTT; cdr3_aa: CASSLTGGTEAFF
d_call: -; j_call: TRBJ1-1; v_call: TRBV27; clone_size: -; cdr3_nt: TGTGCCAGCAGGCGCGGGGACACTGAAGCTTTCTTT; cdr3_aa: CASRRGDTEAFF
d_call: TRBD1; j_call: TRBJ2-7; v_call: TRBV5-1; clone_size: -; cdr3_nt: TGCGCCAGCAGTTTTGACAGGGGGCTACCGGGAGCAGCGTACGAGCAGTACTTC; cdr3_aa: CASSFDRGLPGAAYEQYF
d_call: -; j_call: TRBJ2-6; v_call: TRBV5-1; clone_size: -; cdr3_nt: TGCGCCAGCAGCTTAGGCGACACTGGGGCCAACGTCCTGACTTTC; cdr3_aa: CASSLGDTGANVLTF
d_call: TRBD1; j_call: TRBJ2-1; v_call: TRBV6-1; clone_size: few; cdr3_nt: TGTGCCAGCAGTGAACCTGGGACAGGCTCTCGGTACAATGAGCAGTTCTTC; cdr3_aa: CASSEPGTGSRYNEQFF
d_call: TRBD2; j_call: TRBJ2-3; v_call: TRBV18; clone_size: -; cdr3_nt: TGTGCCAGCTCTCCAAAACTCGGACTAGCGGGAATGACAGATACGCAGTATTTT; cdr3_aa: CASSPKLGLAGMTDTQYF
d_call: TRBD1; j_call: TRBJ1-4; v_call: TRBV6-1; clone_size: -; cdr3_nt: TGTGCCAGCAGCCGACAGGGGAAAAATGAAAAACTGTTTTTT; cdr3_aa: CASSRQGKNEKLFF
d_call: TRBD1; j_call: TRBJ2-3; v_call: TRBV5-6; clone_size: few; cdr3_nt: TGTGCCAGCAGCTTGCGGCAGGGGGTCGATACGCAGTATTTT; cdr3_aa: CASSLRQGVDTQYF
d_call: -; j_call: TRBJ2-3; v_call: TRBV7-9; clone_size: -; cdr3_nt: TGTGCCAGCAGCCCTAGTGGCTCAGTTGCCGTCTTTTACACAGATACGCAGTATTTT; cdr3_aa: CASSPSGSVAVFYTDTQYF
d_call: -; j_call: TRBJ2-1; v_call: TRBV7-2; clone_size: -; cdr3_nt: TGTGCCAGCAGCTTAGACAGCAATGAGCAGTTCTTC; cdr3_aa: CASSLDSNEQFF